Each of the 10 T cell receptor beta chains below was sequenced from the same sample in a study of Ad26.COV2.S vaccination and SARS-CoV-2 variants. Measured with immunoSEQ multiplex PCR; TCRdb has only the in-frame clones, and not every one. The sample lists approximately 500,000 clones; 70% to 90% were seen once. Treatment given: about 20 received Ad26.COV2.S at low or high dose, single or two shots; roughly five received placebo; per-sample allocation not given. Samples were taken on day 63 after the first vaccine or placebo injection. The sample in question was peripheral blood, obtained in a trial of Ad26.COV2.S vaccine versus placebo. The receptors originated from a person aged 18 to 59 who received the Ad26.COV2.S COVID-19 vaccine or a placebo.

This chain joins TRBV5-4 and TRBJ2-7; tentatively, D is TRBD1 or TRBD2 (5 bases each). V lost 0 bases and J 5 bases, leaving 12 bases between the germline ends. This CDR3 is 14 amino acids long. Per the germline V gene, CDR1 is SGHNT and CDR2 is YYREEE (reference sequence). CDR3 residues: CASSLDLGRDEQYF. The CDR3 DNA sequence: TGTGCCAGCAGCTTGGACCTGGGGCGGGACGAGCAGTACTTC.

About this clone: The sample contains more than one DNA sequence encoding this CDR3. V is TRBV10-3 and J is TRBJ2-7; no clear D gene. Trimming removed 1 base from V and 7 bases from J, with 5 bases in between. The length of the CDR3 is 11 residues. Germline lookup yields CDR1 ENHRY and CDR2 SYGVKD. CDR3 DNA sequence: TGTGCCATCAGTGAGTTGGGTGAGCAGTACTTC. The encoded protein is CAISELGEQYF.

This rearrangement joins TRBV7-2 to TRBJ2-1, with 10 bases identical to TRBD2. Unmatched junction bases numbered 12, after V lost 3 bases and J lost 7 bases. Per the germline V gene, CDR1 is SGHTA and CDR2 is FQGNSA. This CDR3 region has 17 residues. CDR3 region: CASSFASGRAMSNEQFF. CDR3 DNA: TGTGCCAGCAGCTTTGCCAGCGGGAGGGCCATGTCGAATGAGCAGTTCTTC.

CDR3 sequence reads: CASMTTGTLNTGELFF. The DNA for the CDR3 is TGTGCCAGCATGACGACCGGGACATTGAACACCGGGGAGCTGTTTTTT. This chain joins TRBV7-2 and TRBJ2-2, with D perhaps TRBD1 (6 bases). The CDR3 covers 16 residues. Germline CDR1 and CDR2: SGHTA and FQGNSA. V was trimmed by 7 bases and J by 1 base, leaving 16 bases between them.

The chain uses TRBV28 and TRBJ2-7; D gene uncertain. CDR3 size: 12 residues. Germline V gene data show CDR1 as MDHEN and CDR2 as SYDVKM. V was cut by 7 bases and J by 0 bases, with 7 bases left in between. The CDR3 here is CASTKDSYEQYF. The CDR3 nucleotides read TGTGCCAGCACCAAAGACTCCTACGAGCAGTACTTC. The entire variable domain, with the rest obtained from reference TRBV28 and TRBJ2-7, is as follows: DVKVTQSSRYLVKRTGEKVFLECVQDMDHENMFWYRQDPGLGLRLIYFSYDVKMKEKGDIPEGYSVSREKKERFSLILESASTNQTSMYLCASTKDSYEQYFGPGTRLTVT.

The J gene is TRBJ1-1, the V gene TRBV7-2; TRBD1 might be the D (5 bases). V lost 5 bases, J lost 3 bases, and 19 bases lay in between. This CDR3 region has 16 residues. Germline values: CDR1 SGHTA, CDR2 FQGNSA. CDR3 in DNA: TGTGCCAGCAGCCCACAGGTAGGAGCTTTTGACACTGAAGCTTTCTTT. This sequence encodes CASSPQVGAFDTEAFF. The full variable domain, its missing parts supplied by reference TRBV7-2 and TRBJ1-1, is GAGVSQSPSNKVTEKGKDVELRCDPISGHTALYWYRQSLGQGLEFLIYFQGNSAPDKSGLPSDRFSAERTGGSVSTLTIQRTQQEDSAVYLCASSPQVGAFDTEAFFGQGTRLTVV.

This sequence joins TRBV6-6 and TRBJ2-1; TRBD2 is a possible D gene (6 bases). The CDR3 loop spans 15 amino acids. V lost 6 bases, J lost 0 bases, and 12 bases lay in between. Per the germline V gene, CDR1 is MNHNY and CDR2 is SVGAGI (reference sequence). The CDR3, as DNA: TGTGCCAGCAGCCGCCGGGGGAGCTCCTACAATGAGCAGTTCTTC. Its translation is CASSRRGSSYNEQFF.

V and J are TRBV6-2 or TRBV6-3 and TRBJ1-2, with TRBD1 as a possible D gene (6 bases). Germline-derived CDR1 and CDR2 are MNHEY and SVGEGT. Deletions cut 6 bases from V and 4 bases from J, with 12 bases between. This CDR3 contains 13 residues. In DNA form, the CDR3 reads TGTGCCAGCAGCCAGACAGGAACCTATGGCTACACCTTC. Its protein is CASSQTGTYGYTF.

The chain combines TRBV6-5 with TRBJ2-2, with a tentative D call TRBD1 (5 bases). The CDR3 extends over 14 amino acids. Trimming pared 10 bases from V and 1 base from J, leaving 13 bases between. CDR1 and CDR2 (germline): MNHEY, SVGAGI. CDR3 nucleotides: TGTGCCACCAAACCTACAGGGAACACCGGGGAGCTGTTTTTT. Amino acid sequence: CATKPTGNTGELFF.

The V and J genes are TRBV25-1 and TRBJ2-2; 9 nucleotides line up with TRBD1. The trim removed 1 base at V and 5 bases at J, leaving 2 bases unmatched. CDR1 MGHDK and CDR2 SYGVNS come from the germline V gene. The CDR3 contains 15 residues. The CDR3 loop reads CASSESGTGTGELFF. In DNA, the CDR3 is TGTGCCAGCAGTGAATCTGGGACAGGGACCGGGGAGCTGTTTTTT.